The source of this T cell receptor beta chain is a study of T cells in Graves' hyperthyroidism and ophthalmopathy. Study-wide context: Peripheral blood sampling occurred at initial diagnosis, before any treatment. Notes on the study in general: Within blood appeared most thyroid clonotypes that had expanded above 0.001.

Germline V gives CDR1 SEHNR, CDR2 FQNEAQ (reference sequence). V was pared by 5 bases and J by 8 bases, with 10 bases of the junction left unmatched. This CDR3 spans 14 amino acids. Many counts were recorded for this clonotype. Its antigen is as yet unknown. Fresh peripheral blood, approximately 10 ml, was the source of the PBMCs. The source material, RNA transcripts, was used to amplify TCR beta CDR3 regions. Carried out on the TCR CDR3, a first-round RT-PCR used the HTBI primer set. TCRdb redid the calling of the multiplex PCR reads with MiXCR, one entry per CDR3 protein. The sample has a few hundred thousand distinct CDR3 sequences; roughly 20% are singletons.

The chain employs TRBV7-9 and TRBJ1-2, with 8 bases fitting TRBD1. The receptor was derived from a man between 18 and 29 years old with Graves' ophthalmopathy. Sequenced material: blood. The CDR3 protein is CASSPSDRAKGYTF. CDR3 bases: TGTGCCAGCAGCCCATCGGACAGGGCCAAGGGCTACACCTTC.